This passage covers 23 T cell receptor beta chains from one sample sequenced in a study of human T cells and chemical hapten exposure. TCRdb reanalysed the RACE reads using MiXCR and keeps one entry per CDR3 protein. The data show 150,000 to 200,000 distinct CDR3 sequences, around 13% seen once. As for time point: patch test 1, 2 weeks after DPC sensitization. Documented treatment: therapeutic diphenylcyclopropenone sensitization with weekly scalp DPC. The material sequenced was whole blood, taken in connection with sensitization to the hapten diphenylcyclopropenone (DPC). The source of these receptors is a woman in her 30s with alopecia areata. Some clones in this sample may be carry-over from other donors' samples.

The chain joins TRBV15 to TRBJ1-3; D possibly corresponds to TRBD1 (6 bases). The CDR3 loop spans 17 amino acids. V shed 1 base and J shed 3 bases, with 16 bases lying between them. Germline V gene data show CDR1 as LNHNV and CDR2 as YYDKDF (reference sequence). This chain's CDR3 is CATSRGVGPGVGNTIYF. Here the CDR3 DNA reads TGTGCCACCAGCAGAGGTGTGGGACCAGGGGTTGGAAACACCATATATTTT.

This clonotype was detected a few times. The chain has TRBV19 and TRBJ1-5, with D maybe TRBD1 (5 bases). Germline assignment: CDR1 LNHDA and CDR2 SQIVND (reference sequence). Trimming removed 4 bases from V and 2 bases from J, with 12 bases in between. This CDR3 contains 15 residues. CDR3 coding DNA: TGTGCCAGTAGTACGACAGCAGTGGGCAATCAGCCCCAGCATTTT. Protein: CASSTTAVGNQPQHF.

The J gene is TRBJ1-6, the V gene TRBV5-6; a weak D match, TRBD1 (5 bases). CDR3 length: 14 residues. Germline CDR1 SGHDT, CDR2 YYEEEE. V lost 0 bases, J lost 7 bases, and 8 bases lay in between. The CDR3 DNA reads TGTGCCAGCAGCTTGGGGTGGGGGAATTCACCCCTCCACTTT. It specifies CASSLGWGNSPLHF.

In this sample, this clonotype turned up a few times. The V call is TRBV6-1, the J call TRBJ2-7; D may be TRBD1 (6 bases). CDR3 size: 13 residues. Per germline, CDR1 MNHNS and CDR2 SASEGT. Trimming took off 8 bases at V and 2 bases at J, with 13 bases between the two ends. Here the CDR3 DNA reads TGTGCCAGCGGGGGCCTAGTCCCCTACGAGCAGTACTTC. Amino acids: CASGGLVPYEQYF.

Many counts were recorded for this clonotype. The gene calls are TRBV7-8 and TRBJ1-1, with D possibly matching TRBD1 (6 bases). Trimming removed 5 bases from V and 4 bases from J, with 17 bases in between. Germline V gives CDR1 SGHVS, CDR2 FQNEAQ. The CDR3 sequence is 15 residues long. DNA for the CDR3: TGTGCCAGCAGCCCCCGGGGGGCCCAGGGCACTGAAGCTTTCTTT. As protein: CASSPRGAQGTEAFF.

The genes are TRBV7-9 and TRBJ2-1; 7 bases align to TRBD1. The J segment lost 4 bases and the V segment lost 5 bases, leaving 5 bases of the junction unmatched. This CDR3 comprises 14 residues. Germline values: CDR1 SEHNR, CDR2 FQNEAQ (reference sequence). The CDR3 DNA follows: TGTGCCAGCAGCGTAGGGGGCAGGTACAATGAGCAGTTCTTC. Translating gives CASSVGGRYNEQFF.

This clonotype was detected only a few times. The CDR3 region has the DNA TGTGCCAGCAGCAAAGTGGGACCGGAGCCAGTAGGAGAGCAGTACTTC. Its translation: CASSKVGPEPVGEQYF. This chain links TRBV21-1 with TRBJ2-7; no check of the table's D call, TRBD1, against the DNA was made. TRBV21-1 is a known pseudogene. The CDR3 has 16 amino acids.

This chain links TRBV11-2 with TRBJ1-1, with D possibly being TRBD1 (5 bases). Trimming removed 5 bases from V and 10 bases from J, with 17 bases in between. The germline CDR1 and CDR2 sequences are SGHAT and FQNNGV. The CDR3 contains 13 residues. The CDR3 loop reads CASSRVADIGAFF. CDR3 nucleotides: TGTGCCAGCAGCCGTGTCGCGGACATTGGAGCTTTCTTT. The whole variable domain, filled in from reference TRBV11-2 and TRBJ1-1, reads EAGVAQSPRYKIIEKRQSVAFWCNPISGHATLYWYQQILGQGPKLLIQFQNNGVVDDSQLPKDRFSAERLKGVDSTLKIQPAKLEDSAVYLCASSRVADIGAFFGQGTRLTVV.

The chain couples TRBV29-1 to TRBJ2-5, with TRBD2 matching 10 bases. Germline V gene lookup returns CDR1 SQVTM and CDR2 ANQGSEA. The CDR3 extends over 14 amino acids. V lost 4 bases to trimming and J lost 4 bases; unmatched junction nucleotides: 6. In nucleotides, the CDR3 is TGCAGCGTTGTTGGACTAGCGGACCGAGAGACCCAGTACTTC. This gives the protein CSVVGLADRETQYF.

The table lists this clonotype with a few counts. V usage is TRBV3-1 and J usage is TRBJ1-2, with D unclear. The CDR3 runs to 13 residues. V lost 0 bases, J lost 6 bases, and 8 bases lay in between. Per germline, CDR1 LGHDT and CDR2 YNNKEL (reference sequence). CDR3 region: CASSQDRAHGYTF. CDR3 nucleotide sequence: TGTGCCAGCAGCCAAGATCGGGCCCATGGCTACACCTTC.

This clonotype was recorded a few times. The chain combines TRBV6-5 with TRBJ2-5; the match to TRBD2 covers 7 bases. The J segment lost 0 bases and the V segment lost 8 bases, leaving 6 bases of the junction unmatched. The CDR3 has 14 residues. Germline V gives CDR1 MNHEY, CDR2 SVGAGI. The CDR3 bases are TGTGCCAGCGGGGGGGGACCCAACCAAGAGACCCAGTACTTC. Encoded protein: CASGGGPNQETQYF.

The sample holds a few counts of this clonotype. The chain employs TRBV11-2 and TRBJ2-3; D could derive from TRBD1 or TRBD2 (5 bases each). The germline CDR1 and CDR2 sequences are SGHAT and FQNNGV. CDR3 size: 14 residues. Trimming stripped 1 base from V and 2 bases from J, with 7 bases between. In DNA form, the CDR3 reads TGTGCCAGCAGCTTAGCGGGGCCCACAGATACGCAGTATTTT. Amino acids: CASSLAGPTDTQYF.

This clonotype was observed a few times. This chain connects TRBV7-9 to TRBJ1-5; the D gene is possibly TRBD1 (6 bases). V was pared by 5 bases and J by 6 bases, with 11 bases between. This CDR3 is 13 amino acids long. Germline CDR1 is SEHNR and CDR2 is FQNEAQ (reference sequence). CDR3 coding DNA: TGTGCCAGCAGCGCCTCAGGGGTTCAGCCCCAGCATTTT. Translating gives CASSASGVQPQHF.

This clonotype was observed a handful of times. This may be a read error, as it is one base from a much larger clone. The gene calls are TRBV12-3 or TRBV12-4 and TRBJ2-3, with 9 bases identical to TRBD1. The CDR3 totals 13 residues. Losses at the gene ends were 4 bases for V and 14 bases for J; bases not matched to a gene: 10. For the CDR3, the DNA is TGTGCCAGCAGTTCTACGATGACAGGGGGAGCGTATTTT. Its protein product is CASSSTMTGGAYF.

This clonotype has a count of ten or more. This rearrangement joins TRBV12-3 or TRBV12-4 to TRBJ2-7, with TRBD1 matching over 7 bases. This CDR3 is 15 amino acids long. Trimming cost V 8 bases and J 2 bases; bases outside gene matches: 12. The CDR3, as DNA: TGTGCCAGCGGGGGACAGAGGACCCAGCCCTACGAGCAGTACTTC. This sequence encodes CASGGQRTQPYEQYF.

This clonotype was detected a few times. The chain combines TRBV28 with TRBJ2-7; D assignment may be TRBD1 or TRBD2 (7 bases each). Deletions cut 7 bases from V and 2 bases from J, with 18 bases between. Germline V CDR1 and CDR2: MDHEN, SYDVKM. CDR3 length equals 15 residues. The CDR3 protein is CASNLAAGGAYEQYF. DNA of the CDR3: TGTGCCAGCAACCTAGCGGCAGGGGGGGCCTACGAGCAGTACTTC.

This clonotype was detected ten times or more. The rearrangement joins TRBV5-1 to TRBJ1-2; D gene uncertain. Germline assignment: CDR1 SGHRS and CDR2 YFSETQ. Trimming stripped 3 bases from V and 7 bases from J, with 19 bases between. The CDR3 sequence is 15 residues long. The CDR3, as DNA: TGCGCCAGCAGCTCCCAAACCGGCAGCTCCGGTGGCTACACCTTC. This gives the protein CASSSQTGSSGGYTF.

The genes are TRBV25-1 and TRBJ2-1; 11 bases are a match to TRBD2. CDR3 length equals 13 residues. The V gene's germline CDR1 is MGHDK and CDR2 SYGVNS. The junction had 3 bases not matched to a gene; V was cut back by 8 bases and J by 6 bases. The DNA of the CDR3 is TGTGCCAGCTATAGCGGGGGGGGCAATGAGCAGTTCTTC. Its translation is CASYSGGGNEQFF. The full variable domain, with the rest looked up from reference TRBV25-1 and TRBJ2-1, is EADIYQTPRYLVIGTGKKITLECSQTMGHDKMYWYQQDPGMELHLIHYSYGVNSTEKGDLSSESTVSRIRTEHFPLTLESARPSHTSQYLCASYSGGGNEQFFGPGTRLTVL.

V usage is TRBV28 and J usage is TRBJ2-1, with D possibly being TRBD1 (5 bases). The length of the CDR3 is 11 residues. V shed 2 bases and J shed 10 bases, with 6 bases lying between them. Germline-derived CDR1 and CDR2 are MDHEN and SYDVKM. The CDR3: CASSLDREQFF. The DNA of the CDR3 is TGTGCCAGCAGTTTAGACAGAGAGCAGTTCTTC. The variable domain in full, with the rest retrieved from reference TRBV28 and TRBJ2-1, is DVKVTQSSRYLVKRTGEKVFLECVQDMDHENMFWYRQDPGLGLRLIYFSYDVKMKEKGDIPEGYSVSREKKERFSLILESASTNQTSMYLCASSLDREQFFGPGTRLTVL.

This clonotype was detected many times. The rearrangement joins TRBV19 to TRBJ1-4, with 8 positions matching TRBD1. V was pared by 7 bases and J by 5 bases, with 6 bases of the junction left unmatched. CDR1 and CDR2 (germline): LNHDA, SQIVND (reference sequence). The CDR3 spans 14 residues. The CDR3 is CASNEQGDNEKLFF. DNA for the CDR3: TGTGCCAGTAACGAACAGGGGGACAATGAAAAACTGTTTTTT.

In this sample, this clonotype turned up many times. This sequence joins TRBV12-3 or TRBV12-4 and TRBJ1-1, with unresolved D. Deletions cut 0 bases from V and 4 bases from J, with 6 bases between. CDR3 length: 13 amino acids. The CDR3 reads CASSLADFTEAFF. Here the CDR3 DNA reads TGTGCCAGCAGTTTAGCGGACTTCACTGAAGCTTTCTTT.

This clonotype was seen a handful of times. The V call is TRBV6-1, the J call TRBJ1-6, with unresolved D. The CDR3 extends over 18 amino acids. Trimming removed 0 bases at V and 0 bases at J, with 12 bases between. Per the germline V gene, CDR1 is MNHNS and CDR2 is SASEGT. The DNA for the CDR3 is TGTGCCAGCAGTGAAGCGCTCCGTGGGAGCTCCTATAATTCACCCCTCCACTTT. It yields the protein CASSEALRGSSYNSPLHF.

The chain is built from TRBV20-1 and TRBJ2-1, with D unresolved. V lost 0 bases and J lost 5, with 5 bases in between. This CDR3 contains 12 residues. The germline CDR1 and CDR2 sequences are DFQATT and SNEGSKA (reference sequence). CDR3 DNA: TGCAGTGCTAGAGACTCAAACAATGAGCAGTTCTTC. Its protein product is CSARDSNNEQFF.